The clone carrying this T cell receptor beta chain was recorded once. This record belongs to a study of blood T cell repertoires in COVID-19. Across the study: Acute and convalescent COVID-19 samples came from the United States, Italy and Spain. The cDNA or gDNA used as material had been derived from T cells, B-cell-depleted T cells, or PBMCs.

Libraries were prepared by immunoSEQ multiplex PCR; TCRdb keeps only in-frame clonotypes and omits some of them. The sample lists roughly 200,000 clones, around 86% occurring once. This CDR3 has 16 residues. In germline, CDR1 is SGHDN, CDR2 FVKESK. V gave up 1 base and J gave up 8 bases; unmatched junction bases: 8. Sample: PBMCs or T cells enriched from blood (not recorded which). V is TRBV14 and J is TRBJ1-1, with TRBD1 matching over 12 bases. The source of this sequence is a woman in her thirties or forties in a cohort exposed to, infected with or recovered from COVID-19 (not recorded which). In DNA form, the CDR3 reads TGTGCCAGCAGCCAAGGGCCGGGACAGGGGGCTTTGGAAGCTTTCTTT. This encodes CASSQGPGQGALEAFF.